These 7 T cell receptor beta chains were sequenced from one sample in a study of shared clonotypes between healthy human individuals. Profiled with immunoSEQ multiplex PCR; TCRdb holds only in-frame clones, not every one. The top ten clones hold approximately 0.44% of a sample with about 1.5 million clones, nearly 99% of them seen once. The sequencing sample was made of naive CD4+ T cells sorted from blood. Subset specified: CD45RA+ positively selected. The source of these receptors is a young man in good health.

The chain couples TRBV2 to TRBJ2-6; possibly TRBD1 for D (5 bases). The CDR3 loop spans 15 amino acids. The germline CDR1 and CDR2 sequences are SNHLY and FYNNEI. The V end was cut by 8 bases, the J end by 4 bases, with 15 bases between. The CDR3 DNA reads as TGTGCCAGCTCATCGCAGGGTTCCGGGGCCAACGTCCTGACTTTC. Translation: CASSSQGSGANVLTF.

This chain links TRBV5-8 with TRBJ2-7; D might be TRBD2 (5 bases). The V gene's germline CDR1 is SGHTS and CDR2 YDEGEE. This CDR3 has 15 amino acids. The V gene lost 4 bases and the J gene lost 2 bases, with 16 bases spanning the gap. CDR3 sequence reads: CASSPRLQTTYEQYF. The CDR3 bases are TGTGCCAGCAGCCCTCGACTACAGACTACCTACGAGCAGTACTTC.

The table lists this clone with a count of one. The chain is built from TRBV18 and TRBJ2-2; tentative D call: TRBD2 (6 bases). Trimming removed 5 bases at V and 4 bases at J, with 20 bases between. The CDR3 contains 17 residues. The germline V gene encodes CDR1 KGHSH and CDR2 LQKENI. The CDR3 spells CASSARRLGGGTGELFF. CDR3 sequence (DNA): TGTGCCAGCTCAGCTCGCAGACTAGGAGGAGGCACCGGGGAGCTGTTTTTT.

The chain joins TRBV6-6 to TRBJ2-7; TRBD1 matches at 9 bases. Germline trimming cut 7 bases from V and 5 bases from J; bases unmatched to any gene: 12. Looked up from germline, CDR1 is MNHNY and CDR2 is SVGAGI (reference sequence). The CDR3 is 15 residues long. CDR3 amino acids: CASTVPGTGLNEQYF. The CDR3 DNA follows: TGTGCCAGCACCGTACCGGGGACAGGGCTAAACGAGCAGTACTTC.

This clone came up once. CDR3 in amino acids: CASSRSQGRYEAFF. The DNA of the CDR3 is TGTGCCAGCAGTAGATCGCAGGGCCGATATGAAGCTTTCTTT. The genes are TRBV28 and TRBJ1-1; perhaps TRBD1 as D (5 bases). The CDR3 consists of 14 residues. The V and J ends lost 5 bases and 7 bases respectively, with 17 bases between them. CDR1 MDHEN and CDR2 SYDVKM come from the germline V gene.

V gene TRBV4-3 combines with J gene TRBJ2-2, with 15 bases fitting TRBD2. The CDR3 is 17 residues long. Germline V gene sequence: CDR1 LGHNA, CDR2 YSLEER. Germline trimming cut 4 bases from V and 7 bases from J; bases unmatched to any gene: 7. The CDR3 sequence is CASSPSGLAGGVGELFF. CDR3 coding DNA: TGCGCCAGCAGCCCAAGCGGACTAGCGGGAGGGGTCGGGGAGCTGTTTTTT.

The rearrangement links TRBV6-6 to TRBJ2-1; D is perhaps TRBD1 or TRBD2 (5 bases each). CDR3 length equals 15 residues. Per germline, CDR1 MNHNY and CDR2 SVGAGI (reference sequence). V lost 6 bases and J 0 bases, leaving 12 bases between the germline ends. CDR3 in amino acids: CASSPGPSSYNEQFF. The CDR3 DNA reads TGTGCCAGCAGCCCGGGACCAAGCTCCTACAATGAGCAGTTCTTC.